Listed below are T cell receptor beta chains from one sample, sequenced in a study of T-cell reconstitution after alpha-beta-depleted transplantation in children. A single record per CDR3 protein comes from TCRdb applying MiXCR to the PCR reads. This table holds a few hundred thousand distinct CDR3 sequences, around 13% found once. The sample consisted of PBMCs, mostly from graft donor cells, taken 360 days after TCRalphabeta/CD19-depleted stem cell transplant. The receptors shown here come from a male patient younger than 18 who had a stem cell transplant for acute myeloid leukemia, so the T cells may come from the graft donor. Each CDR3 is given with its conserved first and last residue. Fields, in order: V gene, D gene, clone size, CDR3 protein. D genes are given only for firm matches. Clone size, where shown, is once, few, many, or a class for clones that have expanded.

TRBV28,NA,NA,CASSTGGLNEKLFF
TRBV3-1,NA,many,CASRPGGYNEQFF
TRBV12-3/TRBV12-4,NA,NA,CASSLTRADYGYTF
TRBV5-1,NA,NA,CASSLVRTLYNEQFF
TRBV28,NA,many,CASSSLGQLTDTQYF
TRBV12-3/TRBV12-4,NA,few,CASSSTRFGTQYF
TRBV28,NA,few,CASPKVRGSTDTQYF
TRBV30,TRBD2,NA,CAWSDELAGDRDTQYF
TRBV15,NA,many,CATSRDPPGAATNEKLFF
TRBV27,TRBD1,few,CASRLGTGDAYEQYF
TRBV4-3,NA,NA,CASSQDPSIDRLFF
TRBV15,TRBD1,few,CATSRPWEGAGNQPQHF
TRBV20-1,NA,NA,CSARDGYRQGRSNIQYF
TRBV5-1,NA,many,CASSFGDRTTYEQYF
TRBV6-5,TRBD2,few,CASSYSWGRASYNEQFF
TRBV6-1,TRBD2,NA,CASTLLAGGSGANVLTF
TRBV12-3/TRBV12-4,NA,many,CASRRGPGPYF
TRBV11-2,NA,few,CASSLDPKGRRTPYNEQFF